A selection of T cell receptor beta chains follows, all from one sample in a study of cytomegalovirus exposure and HLA in healthy donors. Clones were read by immunoSEQ multiplex PCR, and TCRdb kept only the in-frame ones, dropping some. The table lists roughly 67,000 clones, 70% to 85% of them singletons. What was sequenced was PBMCs. All receptors come from a man in his 60s in good health and CMV-seropositive. The CDR3 runs from the conserved cysteine through the conserved F or W. D genes are given only for firm matches. Part of the rows lack a size; the others show once, few, many or a class for expanded clones.

abundance	v_gene	j_gene	d_gene	CDR3nt	CDR3aa
once	TRBV11-3	TRBJ2-5	TRBD2	TGTGCCAGCAGCCCTTTAGCGGGAGGGCCCCAGGAGACCCAGTACTTC	CASSPLAGGPQETQYF
-	TRBV10-1	TRBJ2-5	-	TGCGCCAGCAGTGAGCAGGGGAGAGAGACCCAGTACTTC	CASSEQGRETQYF
-	TRBV13	TRBJ1-6	-	TGTGCCAGCAGCTTAGGAGGGGGTTATAATTCACCCCTCCACTTT	CASSLGGGYNSPLHF
-	TRBV6-6	TRBJ2-7	TRBD2	TGTGCCAGCACCAAGACTAGCGGGAGGGCCGAGCAGTACTTC	CASTKTSGRAEQYF
-	TRBV10-3	TRBJ2-2	-	TGTGCCATCGGCGGGGACACCGGGGAGCTGTTTTTT	CAIGGDTGELFF
once	TRBV7-9	TRBJ2-3	-	TGTGCCAGCTCTCCTGCCGGGGTAGGCACAGATACGCAGTATTTT	CASSPAGVGTDTQYF
-	TRBV7-2	TRBJ2-7	TRBD2	TGTGCCAGCAGCCCCCGGGGTAGCGGGATCTACGAGCAGTACTTC	CASSPRGSGIYEQYF
-	TRBV6-5	TRBJ1-5	TRBD1	TGTGCCAGCAGTATCGGGGACAGGGATCAGCCCCAGCATTTT	CASSIGDRDQPQHF
-	TRBV15	TRBJ2-7	TRBD2	TGTGCCACCAGCAGGTCTGGACTAGCGGGGCCCTACGAGCAGTACTTC	CATSRSGLAGPYEQYF
-	TRBV11-3	TRBJ2-7	-	TGTGCCAGCAGCGGAGCGAACTACGAGCAGTACTTC	CASSGANYEQYF
-	TRBV7-9	TRBJ1-1	-	TGTGCCAGCAGCCCCGGGGGGGAAGCTTTCTTT	CASSPGGEAFF
-	TRBV5-1	TRBJ2-2	-	TGCGCCAGCAGACCAGACAGAAACACCGGGGAGCTGTTTTTT	CASRPDRNTGELFF
-	TRBV5-6	TRBJ1-2	-	TGTGCCAGCAGCTTGGAGGGGGGGCTCGGCTATGGCTACACCTTC	CASSLEGGLGYGYTF
-	TRBV7-9	TRBJ2-5	-	TGTGCCAGCAGCCTGGGGATTTCAGGGGAGACCCAGTACTTC	CASSLGISGETQYF
-	TRBV29-1	TRBJ2-7	-	TGCAGCGTGGCTCCTTGGGTGGGGAGTTCCTACGAGCAGTACTTC	CSVAPWVGSSYEQYF
few	TRBV11-2	TRBJ1-5	TRBD1	TGTGCCAGCAGCCCCACAGGGGGTACGCGGAGCAATCAGCCCCAGCATTTT	CASSPTGGTRSNQPQHF
-	TRBV10-3	TRBJ2-2	-	TGTGCCATCAAACGACAGGGAGGAACCGGGGAGCTGTTTTTT	CAIKRQGGTGELFF
-	TRBV11-2	TRBJ2-7	TRBD1	TGTGCCAGCAGCTTAACCGGGACAGGGAACAACGAGCAGTACTTC	CASSLTGTGNNEQYF
-	TRBV5-1	TRBJ2-2	-	TGCGCCAGCACCAAGGAGGCAGGGAACACCGGGGAGCTGTTTTTT	CASTKEAGNTGELFF
-	TRBV19	TRBJ2-1	TRBD1	TGTGCCAGTAGCCTCCGGGACAGTCCTTTGAGTGAGCAGTTCTTC	CASSLRDSPLSEQFF
-	TRBV2	TRBJ2-2	TRBD1	TGTGCCAGCAGGGGAGTCCCGGGACAGGGTAACACCGGGGAGCTGTTTTTT	CASRGVPGQGNTGELFF
-	TRBV7-9	TRBJ1-5	TRBD1	TGTGCCAGCAGCTTGGACGGACAGGATAATCAGCCCCAGCATTTT	CASSLDGQDNQPQHF
-	TRBV7-8	TRBJ2-3	TRBD1	TGTGCCAGCAGCTTTGGACAGGGCCCCACAGATACGCAGTATTTT	CASSFGQGPTDTQYF
-	TRBV5-4	TRBJ2-2	-	TGTGCCAGCAGCTGGGGCAGCGGGGAGCTGTTTTTT	CASSWGSGELFF
-	TRBV28	TRBJ1-5	TRBD1	TGTGCCAGCACTCTAATCCTCACCGGGACAGGGGGAGGGTTGAATCAGCCCCAGCATTTT	CASTLILTGTGGGLNQPQHF
-	TRBV2	TRBJ1-3	-	TGTGCCAGCAGCGGACAGCTCTCTGGAAACACCATATATTTT	CASSGQLSGNTIYF
-	TRBV5-6	TRBJ2-7	-	TGTGCCAGCAGCTTTAGACAGGCCTACGAGCAGTACTTC	CASSFRQAYEQYF
-	TRBV5-4	TRBJ1-3	-	TGTGCCAGCAGCTTGGCCGGGGGGCCGGCCGGAAACACCATATATTTT	CASSLAGGPAGNTIYF
few	TRBV27	TRBJ2-1	TRBD2	TGTGCCAGCAGATTGATGACTAGCGGGGGGGCCGGTGAGCAGTTCTTC	CASRLMTSGGAGEQFF
few	TRBV5-5	TRBJ2-3	TRBD2	TGTGCCAGCAGCTTATCCCCGATTAGCGGGAGTGGTGCAGATACGCAGTATTTT	CASSLSPISGSGADTQYF
few	TRBV2	TRBJ2-5	TRBD1	TGTGCCAGCACTCCCGGGACAGGGATGGAGACCCAGTACTTC	CASTPGTGMETQYF
-	TRBV5-4	TRBJ1-2	TRBD1	TGTGCCAGCAGTCCGGGCGGAACAGGGGGAAAGGGGGGCTACACCTTC	CASSPGGTGGKGGYTF
-	TRBV11-3	TRBJ1-1	-	TGTGCCAGCAGCTTAGGTAACCGGGAATACACTGAAGCTTTCTTT	CASSLGNREYTEAFF
once	TRBV11-3	TRBJ2-5	TRBD2	TGTGCCAGCAGCTTAGAGGAGCTAGCGGGAGCCTCAACCCAGTACTTC	CASSLEELAGASTQYF
-	TRBV29-1	TRBJ2-3	-	TGCAGCGTTGACGAAGGACAGACGCCTACGCAGTATTTT	CSVDEGQTPTQYF
-	TRBV19	TRBJ2-2	-	TGTGCCAGTAGTATAGACGAGATCGGGACTTTGCCCCTTTTT	CASSIDEIGTLPLF
-	TRBV7-9	TRBJ1-1	-	TGTGCCAGCAGCTTAGGGCTGGGCATGAACACTGAAGCTTTCTTT	CASSLGLGMNTEAFF
-	TRBV11-3	TRBJ2-1	-	TGTGCCAGCAGCTCCGGACAGGGGATGGGAGCCGGGACTAGTTGGCATGAGCAGTTCTTC	CASSSGQGMGAGTSWHEQFF
-	TRBV5-6	TRBJ2-3	-	TGTGCCAGCAGCTACAGACCCACAGATACGCAGTATTTT	CASSYRPTDTQYF
-	TRBV5-4	TRBJ2-7	-	TGTGCCAGCAGCTTGGACAGATACGAGCAGTACTTC	CASSLDRYEQYF
-	TRBV9	TRBJ2-1	TRBD1	TGTGCCAGCAGTAAACGACAGGGGGAAGGGGATGAGCAGTTCTTC	CASSKRQGEGDEQFF
few	TRBV7-6	TRBJ2-1	TRBD2	TGTGCCAGCAGCTTAGTTTTAGGGACTAGCGGGACTCAGGGCAATGAGCAGTTCTTC	CASSLVLGTSGTQGNEQFF
-	TRBV5-1	TRBJ2-7	-	TGCGCCAGCAGCGGCCCCGCTGGGCACGAGCAGTACTTC	CASSGPAGHEQYF
-	TRBV6-6	TRBJ2-3	-	TGTGCCAGCAGTCTAACTACTAGCACAGATACGCAGTATTTT	CASSLTTSTDTQYF
-	TRBV10-3	TRBJ2-2	TRBD1	TGTGCCATCAGATTCACGACAGGGACGAAAAACGGGGAGCTGTTTTTT	CAIRFTTGTKNGELFF
-	TRBV7-9	TRBJ2-4	-	TGTGCCAGCAGCTCCACAGGGATCTTAGACAAAAACATTCAGTACTTC	CASSSTGILDKNIQYF
medium-sized	TRBV6-6	TRBJ2-7	-	TGTGCCAGCACGGAGGGCCTGTACGAGCAGTACTTC	CASTEGLYEQYF
-	TRBV5-1	TRBJ2-2	-	TGCGCCAGCAGCTTGGCAGGGGCCACCGGGGAGCTGTTTTTT	CASSLAGATGELFF